These 26 T cell receptor beta chains came from one sample sequenced in a study of blood T cell repertoires in COVID-19. TCRdb's copy holds only in-frame clones and misses some; the assay was immunoSEQ multiplex PCR. Seen here are 250,000 to 300,000 clones, roughly 90% observed once, and the top ten hold around 11%. Specimen: peripheral blood. These receptors all stem from a woman in her 30s with COVID-19, enrolled during active disease.

The chain joins TRBV29-1 to TRBJ2-7, with 10 bases fitting TRBD1. Losses at the gene ends were 4 bases for V and 0 bases for J; bases not matched to a gene: 0. Germline V gives CDR1 SQVTM, CDR2 ANQGSEA. The CDR3 is made up of 13 amino acids. CDR3 sequence reads: CSVGQGASYEQYF. The CDR3 bases are TGCAGCGTTGGACAGGGGGCCTCCTACGAGCAGTACTTC.

The chain employs TRBV3-1 (or the pseudogene TRBV3-2) and TRBJ2-5, with D perhaps TRBD1 (6 bases). Germline-derived CDR1 and CDR2 are LGHDT and YNNKEL (reference sequence). V lost 3 bases and J lost 6, with 11 bases in between. This CDR3 comprises 13 residues. The CDR3 coding sequence is TGTGCCAGCAGCCACAGGGGCTTGCAGACCCAGTACTTC. Translating gives CASSHRGLQTQYF.

The table lists this clone with a count of one. The J gene is TRBJ1-1, the V gene TRBV28, with TRBD1 as a possible D gene (6 bases). The V end lost 1 base, the J end lost 5 bases, and 14 bases lay between the germline ends. Germline V lookup: CDR1 MDHEN, CDR2 SYDVKM. The CDR3 sequence is 15 residues long. The CDR3 loop reads CASSLYGRGWTEAFF. CDR3 nucleotides: TGTGCCAGCAGTTTATATGGCAGGGGATGGACTGAAGCTTTCTTT.

Points on this clone: One end of the junction varies from germline; a read error may be responsible. The chain couples TRBV12-3 or TRBV12-4 to TRBJ2-5; possibly TRBD1 for D (6 bases). This CDR3 has 13 amino acids. The CDR3 here is CASRHQGQGTQYF. The CDR3 DNA reads TGTGCCAGCAGACATCAGGGACAAGGGACCCAGTACTTC.

V and J are TRBV6-6 and TRBJ1-5; D unclear. This CDR3 is 14 amino acids long. V lost 1 base and J 4 bases, leaving 8 bases between the germline ends. Looked up from germline, CDR1 is MNHNY and CDR2 is SVGAGI (reference sequence). CDR3: CASSYWRSNQPQHF. In DNA form, the CDR3 reads TGTGCCAGCAGTTACTGGAGGAGTAATCAGCCCCAGCATTTT.

The chain employs TRBV5-4 and TRBJ2-7; D remains ambiguous. The CDR3 is made up of 13 amino acids. Per germline, CDR1 SGHNT and CDR2 YYREEE (reference sequence). V gave up 2 bases and J gave up 6 bases, with 12 bases separating them. The CDR3: CASSFGRGVEQYF. As DNA, the CDR3 is TGTGCCAGCAGCTTTGGAAGAGGTGTCGAGCAGTACTTC.

The V call is TRBV27, the J call TRBJ1-2; D remains unclear. Germline assignment: CDR1 MNHEY and CDR2 SMNVEV (reference sequence). The germline V and J ends were trimmed by 1 base and 6 bases, with 15 bases remaining between them. The CDR3 is 15 amino acids. The CDR3 coding sequence is TGTGCCAGCAGTTTATTGGGAGGAAAGGTGGATGGCTACACCTTC. It codes for CASSLLGGKVDGYTF.

The J gene is TRBJ1-4, the V gene TRBV30, with unresolved D. CDR1 is GTSNPN and CDR2 is SVGIG in the germline V gene (reference sequence). V was cut by 1 base and J by 8 bases, with 11 bases left in between. The CDR3 is 13 amino acids. The CDR3 sequence: CAWSAGLREKLFF. For the CDR3, the DNA is TGTGCCTGGAGTGCGGGGTTACGGGAAAAACTGTTTTTT.

This clone was recorded a few times. The sample holds other DNA sequences that translate to the same CDR3. The chain joins TRBV2 to TRBJ2-1; 11 bases line up with TRBD2. Germline V gene sequence: CDR1 SNHLY, CDR2 FYNNEI. V shed 3 bases, J shed 2 bases, and the junction held 0 bases outside the gene matches. The CDR3 extends over 15 amino acids. The CDR3 is CASSETSGTYNEQFF. The CDR3 nucleotides read TGTGCCAGCAGTGAGACTAGCGGGACCTACAATGAGCAGTTCTTC.

The chain combines TRBV19 with TRBJ2-5; 8 nucleotides align to TRBD2. CDR3 length: 16 residues. J lost 5 bases, V lost 6 bases, and 14 bases had no gene match. CDR1 is LNHDA, CDR2 SQIVND, per germline (reference sequence). CDR3 amino acids: CASRPRGRGGSETQYF. The CDR3 DNA reads TGTGCCAGTAGACCTAGGGGCCGGGGGGGCTCGGAGACCCAGTACTTC. The complete variable domain, with remaining parts taken from reference TRBV19 and TRBJ2-5, reads DGGITQSPKYLFRKEGQNVTLSCEQNLNHDAMYWYRQDPGQGLRLIYYSQIVNDFQKGDIAEGYSVSREKKESFPLTVTSAQKNPTAFYLCASRPRGRGGSETQYFGPGTRLLVL.

This clone was picked up a small number of times. The chain recombines TRBV5-5 with TRBJ2-7; tentatively, D is TRBD1 (6 bases). The CDR3 runs 16 residues. Trimming pared 4 bases from V and 7 bases from J, leaving 24 bases between. Germline V lookup: CDR1 SGHKS, CDR2 YYEKEE (reference sequence). The chain's CDR3 is CASSPNSPQGFWEQYF. In DNA form, the CDR3 reads TGTGCCAGCAGCCCGAACTCTCCCCAGGGGTTTTGGGAGCAGTACTTC.

This clone was detected only a few times. The V gene is TRBV6-1, the J gene TRBJ1-2, with 10 positions matching TRBD1. The V gene's germline CDR1 is MNHNS and CDR2 SASEGT. V lost 4 bases and J lost 4; bases outside the gene matches: 9. This CDR3 comprises 16 residues. The CDR3 DNA sequence: TGTGCCAGCAGTGGACTTGACAGGGGGCTCTCCTATGGCTACACCTTC. It specifies CASSGLDRGLSYGYTF.

The chain is built from TRBV7-2 and TRBJ2-7; the D gene is possibly TRBD2 (6 bases). The length of the CDR3 is 16 residues. The germline V gene has CDR1 SGHTA and CDR2 FQGNSA. Trimming pared 6 bases from V and 0 bases from J, leaving 18 bases between. As DNA, the CDR3 is TGTGCCAGCAGGGCCCCGGGAGAGATGAGCTCCTACGAGCAGTACTTC. Translation gives CASRAPGEMSSYEQYF. The full variable domain, with the rest looked up from reference TRBV7-2 and TRBJ2-7, is GAGVSQSPSNKVTEKGKDVELRCDPISGHTALYWYRQSLGQGLEFLIYFQGNSAPDKSGLPSDRFSAERTGGSVSTLTIQRTQQEDSAVYLCASRAPGEMSSYEQYFGPGTRLTVT.

The V call is TRBV18, the J call TRBJ2-1; TRBD2 matches at 9 bases. This CDR3 is built from 18 residues. Germline loops: CDR1 KGHSH, CDR2 LQKENI. The J segment lost 0 bases and the V segment lost 3 bases, leaving 9 bases of the junction unmatched. CDR3 bases: TGTGCCAGCTCACCTGCGGGAGGGAAAACGAGCTCCTACAATGAGCAGTTCTTC. The encoded protein is CASSPAGGKTSSYNEQFF.

V is TRBV19 and J is TRBJ2-6; maybe TRBD2 (5 bases). Germline-derived CDR1 and CDR2 are LNHDA and SQIVND (reference sequence). V shed 1 base and J shed 0 bases, with 13 bases lying between them. This CDR3 region has 18 residues. CDR3 sequence: CASSIAAGQTSGANVLTF. The CDR3 coding sequence is TGTGCCAGTAGTATAGCTGCGGGTCAAACCTCTGGGGCCAACGTCCTGACTTTC. The full variable domain, with the rest looked up from reference TRBV19 and TRBJ2-6, is DGGITQSPKYLFRKEGQNVTLSCEQNLNHDAMYWYRQDPGQGLRLIYYSQIVNDFQKGDIAEGYSVSREKKESFPLTVTSAQKNPTAFYLCASSIAAGQTSGANVLTFGAGSRLTVL.

This sequence joins TRBV7-2 and TRBJ2-2; TRBD2 aligns across 10 bases. The V gene end was trimmed by 0 bases and the J gene end by 3 bases; junction bases not matched to a gene: 7. Germline values: CDR1 SGHTA, CDR2 FQGNSA. The CDR3 is made up of 18 amino acids. The CDR3 sequence: CASSLAVAGGSYTGELFF. In DNA, the CDR3 is TGTGCCAGCAGCTTAGCGGTAGCGGGAGGCTCTTACACCGGGGAGCTGTTTTTT.

The chain carries TRBV28 and TRBJ2-5; weak D call: TRBD2 (6 bases). The CDR3 covers 14 residues. The V gene lost 3 bases and the J gene lost 2 bases, with 10 bases spanning the gap. Germline assignment: CDR1 MDHEN and CDR2 SYDVKM. The CDR3 sequence: CASSLGGRQETQYF. CDR3 in DNA: TGTGCCAGCAGTTTGGGGGGTCGACAAGAGACCCAGTACTTC.

V and J are TRBV28 and TRBJ1-3, with D perhaps matching TRBD1 (5 bases). CDR3 size: 15 residues. CDR1 and CDR2 (germline): MDHEN, SYDVKM. The V and J ends lost 7 bases and 0 bases respectively, with 13 bases between them. CDR3 region: CASNKRGTSGNTIYF. CDR3 DNA: TGTGCCAGCAACAAACGCGGGACCTCTGGAAACACCATATATTTT.

The CDR3 spells CASSLVAPYGYTF. The CDR3 DNA is TGTGCCAGCAGCTTAGTGGCCCCCTATGGCTACACCTTC. The gene calls are TRBV7-9 and TRBJ1-2, with D unclear. The CDR3 runs to 13 residues. The germline V gene has CDR1 SEHNR and CDR2 FQNEAQ (reference sequence). V was shortened by 1 base and J by 4 bases, with 7 bases between the two germline ends.

The CDR3 coding sequence is TGTGCCAGCTCTAGGGGCGGTCTGAACACTGAAGCTTTCTTT. As protein: CASSRGGLNTEAFF. The rearrangement links TRBV28 to TRBJ1-1, with TRBD1 as a possible D gene (5 bases). V was shortened by 8 bases and J by 0 bases, with 13 bases between the two germline ends. The CDR3 is 14 residues long. Germline loops: CDR1 MDHEN, CDR2 SYDVKM.

The V and J genes are TRBV29-1 and TRBJ2-5; D is perhaps TRBD2 (6 bases). The V gene's germline CDR1 is SQVTM and CDR2 ANQGSEA. The CDR3 has 12 amino acids. The V and J ends lost 7 bases and 5 bases respectively, with 14 bases between them. CDR3 nucleotides: TGCAGCGCCGGGTTTGGGAGGGAGACCCAGTACTTC. Translated, it gives CSAGFGRETQYF.

The gene calls are TRBV7-9 and TRBJ2-1; 9 nucleotides agree with TRBD1. This CDR3 region has 19 residues. Losses at the gene ends were 1 base for V and 7 bases for J; bases not matched to a gene: 17. Germline V gives CDR1 SEHNR, CDR2 FQNEAQ (reference sequence). The chain's CDR3 is CASSLVGFSDRGMWNEQFF. The CDR3 region has the DNA TGTGCCAGCAGCTTAGTGGGGTTTTCGGACAGGGGAATGTGGAATGAGCAGTTCTTC.

The chain has TRBV27 and TRBJ2-7; 7 bases fit TRBD2. Per the germline V gene, CDR1 is MNHEY and CDR2 is SMNVEV (reference sequence). CDR3 length: 13 residues. The V gene end was trimmed by 3 bases and the J gene end by 3 bases; junction bases not matched to a gene: 2. CDR3 nucleotide sequence: TGTGCCAGCAGTTTTCGGGGGGACTACGAGCAGTACTTC. Protein sequence: CASSFRGDYEQYF.

The chain uses TRBV30 and TRBJ2-7, with 10 bases aligning to TRBD2. V dropped 3 bases and J dropped 0; count of bases not matched to a gene: 8. This CDR3 spans 16 amino acids. Germline CDR1 reads GTSNPN; CDR2 reads SVGIG (reference sequence). CDR3 in DNA: TGTGCCTGGAGCCGCTGGGCTAGCGGGAGCTCCTACGAGCAGTACTTC. This sequence encodes CAWSRWASGSSYEQYF.

V and J are TRBV28 and TRBJ2-1, with 7 bases identical to TRBD2. J was trimmed by 3 bases and V by 3 bases; bases with no gene match: 2. The V gene's germline CDR1 is MDHEN and CDR2 SYDVKM. There are 14 residues in the CDR3. The CDR3 DNA reads TGTGCCAGCAGTTTTGAGCGGGACTACAATGAGCAGTTCTTC. It yields the protein CASSFERDYNEQFF.

The gene calls are TRBV4-2 and TRBJ2-7; 12 bases are a match to TRBD1. V lost 0 bases, J lost 5 bases, and 5 bases stayed unmatched. CDR1 and CDR2 (germline): LGHNA, YNFKEQ. The CDR3 runs to 16 residues. CDR3 sequence (DNA): TGTGCCAGCAGCCAAGAAGCCGGGACAGGGGGCAACGAGCAGTACTTC. This sequence encodes CASSQEAGTGGNEQYF.